In its sample, the clone carrying this TCR beta chain was seen once. Its antigen is not identified. This table comes from immunoSEQ multiplex PCR, and its TCRdb copy is limited to in-frame clones, with some not included. This sample has more than 500,000 clones, with around 96% found just once. CD45RO-negative, CCR7-selected cells formed the naive CD8 fraction, which excluded terminally differentiated effector memory CD45RA+ cells. V was pared by 8 bases and J by 0 bases, with 10 bases between. The CDR3 covers 13 residues. Germline V CDR1 and CDR2: GTSNPN, SVGIG (reference sequence). The entry originates in a study of shared clonotypes between healthy human individuals. Study-wide points: Depth was large, yet rarefaction showed that sorted-subset sequencing was incomplete. Across a handful of donors, naive CD4 shared roughly 5%, naive CD8 about 3.2%, memory CD4 more than 2%, memory CD8 around 0.42%.

The origin of this receptor is a woman aged 25 to 45 in good health. The sequenced sample consisted of naive CD8+ T cells sorted from blood. V gene TRBV30 combines with J gene TRBJ2-2; the D gene could be TRBD1 or TRBD2 (5 bases each). CDR3 sequence: CAGRDPNTGELFF. CDR3 DNA: TGTGCCGGCAGGGACCCGAACACCGGGGAGCTGTTTTTT.